Listed below are T cell receptor beta chains from one sample, sequenced in a study of blood T cell repertoires in COVID-19. Assay: immunoSEQ multiplex PCR; the TCRdb copy retains only in-frame clones and omits some. The sample carries 25,000 to 35,000 clones, roughly nine tenths recorded once. The sequenced material came from peripheral blood. The receptor source for this set is a human donor with acute or convalescent COVID-19. The donor label of this sample is uncertain. Each CDR3 is given with its conserved first and last residue. The D gene is left open where the match is weak. For some rows the clone size is stated as once, few or many, or as a class when expanded; others skip it.

j_gene: TRBJ2-2; v_gene: TRBV6-1; d_gene: TRBD2; abundance: -; CDR3nt: TGTGCCAGCAGTGACTGGACTAGCGGTACCACCGGGGAGCTGTTTTTT; CDR3aa: CASSDWTSGTTGELFF
j_gene: TRBJ2-7; v_gene: TRBV2; d_gene: -; abundance: few; CDR3nt: TGTGCCAGCAGTGAGATGGAGGGCTACGAGCAGTACTTC; CDR3aa: CASSEMEGYEQYF
j_gene: TRBJ2-2; v_gene: TRBV3-1/TRBV3-2; d_gene: TRBD2; abundance: once; CDR3nt: TGTGCCAGCAGCCAGACTAGCGGGGGGGCACTGTTTTTT; CDR3aa: CASSQTSGGALFF
j_gene: TRBJ1-1; v_gene: TRBV6-2/TRBV6-3; d_gene: -; abundance: -; CDR3nt: TGTGCCAGCAGCCACGGGAGGGTGGCCTCTGAAGCTTTCTTT; CDR3aa: CASSHGRVASEAFF
j_gene: TRBJ2-1; v_gene: TRBV14; d_gene: -; abundance: -; CDR3nt: TGTGCCAGCAGCCAAGATAGAGGTGGGAATGAGCAGTTCTTC; CDR3aa: CASSQDRGGNEQFF
j_gene: TRBJ1-3; v_gene: TRBV10-1; d_gene: TRBD1; abundance: -; CDR3nt: TGCGCCAGCAGTGAGTTCTTCCGGGACAGGGCGGTGTATGGAAACACCATATATTTT; CDR3aa: CASSEFFRDRAVYGNTIYF
j_gene: TRBJ2-7; v_gene: TRBV12-3/TRBV12-4; d_gene: TRBD1; abundance: once; CDR3nt: TGTGCCAGCAGTGGACAGGGGCCGAGCGAGCAGTACTTC; CDR3aa: CASSGQGPSEQYF
j_gene: TRBJ1-2; v_gene: TRBV7-3; d_gene: TRBD1; abundance: -; CDR3nt: TGTGCCAGCAGCTTAACCCCCGGACAGGGCCTTAATGGCTACACCTTC; CDR3aa: CASSLTPGQGLNGYTF
j_gene: TRBJ2-1; v_gene: TRBV9; d_gene: TRBD1; abundance: -; CDR3nt: TGTGCCAGCAGCGTAGCCGACAGGGTCCCCTACAATGAGCAGTTCTTC; CDR3aa: CASSVADRVPYNEQFF
j_gene: TRBJ2-3; v_gene: TRBV7-9; d_gene: TRBD2; abundance: -; CDR3nt: TGTGCCAGCAGCTTATTGTCTAGCGGGATAAATACGCAGTATTTT; CDR3aa: CASSLLSSGINTQYF
j_gene: TRBJ1-5; v_gene: TRBV10-2; d_gene: -; abundance: -; CDR3nt: TGCGCCAGCAGTGACCATAGCAATCAGCCCCAGCATTTT; CDR3aa: CASSDHSNQPQHF
j_gene: TRBJ2-1; v_gene: TRBV30; d_gene: -; abundance: -; CDR3nt: TGTGCCTGGAGGGAGAATTTAGGAGGATCCAATGAGCAGTTCTTC; CDR3aa: CAWRENLGGSNEQFF
j_gene: TRBJ2-1; v_gene: TRBV20-1; d_gene: TRBD1; abundance: -; CDR3nt: TGCAGTGCTGACAGGGGGCGGGCGCAGTTCTTC; CDR3aa: CSADRGRAQFF
j_gene: TRBJ2-1; v_gene: TRBV19; d_gene: TRBD1; abundance: -; CDR3nt: TGTGCCAGTAGTTTATCGACAGGGGGCTCCTACAATGAGCAGTTCTTC; CDR3aa: CASSLSTGGSYNEQFF
j_gene: TRBJ2-5; v_gene: TRBV19; d_gene: TRBD2; abundance: -; CDR3nt: TGTGCCAGTAGTATAGATTCCAGCGGGGGGGCCTCGGGACAAGAGACCCAGTACTTC; CDR3aa: CASSIDSSGGASGQETQYF
j_gene: TRBJ1-2; v_gene: TRBV5-8; d_gene: -; abundance: -; CDR3nt: TGTGCCAGCAGCTTGGGGCAGGAGGGCTATGGCTACACCTTC; CDR3aa: CASSLGQEGYGYTF
j_gene: TRBJ1-4; v_gene: TRBV6-5; d_gene: -; abundance: -; CDR3nt: TGTGCCAGCAGTTACCCTGTCGGGGAAGTGGTCGAAAAACTGTTTTTT; CDR3aa: CASSYPVGEVVEKLFF